This TCR beta chain was sequenced during a study of T cell repertoires in cytomegalovirus infection (dated by TCRdb to about 2019). About the study as a whole: The peptide stimulations were aimed at well-studied HLA-B-restricted epitopes as well as recently identified HLA-C-restricted CMV epitopes, whose presentation resists viral immunomodulation. Donor HLA type was relevant to the analysis, as public TCR beta signatures indicated carriage of CMV infection together with the matching HLA type.

General study outcomes and caveats: In the ex vivo response, HLA-C-restricted CMV-specific TCR beta clonotypes were dominant, and in two of eight donors the single most frequent clonotype came from this HLA-C-restricted group. Cumulative frequency of public TCR beta family members discriminated carriers of CMV infection plus the relevant HLA type in this cohort and an independent approximately 360-donor cohort.

Sequencing relied on an Illumina HiSeq 1500. TCRdb reran the public reads through fastp at Q25 and MiXCR, keeping productive beta chains. Every CDR3 protein is listed once, alongside the most common genes and DNA of its rows. This sample gives over 40,000 distinct CDR3 sequences in total; around 21% of them show up just once. About 55% of the sample rests with the top ten. V and J lose 5 bases and 8 bases, and a span of 6 bases separates them. In the germline V gene, CDR1 corresponds to SGHTA and CDR2 to FQGNSA. The CDR3 is 10 amino acids long, termini counted. Only CDR3 DNA remains: 30 bases, in frame from the first base. The treatment or condition label of this sample denotes: in vitro stimulation with specific CMV peptide epitopes to enrich CMV-specific T cells. As regards this clonotype: No cognate antigen has been identified for it. A read error may be the cause here, since a much bigger clone is one base away. The CDR3 does not end in the conserved phenylalanine or tryptophan, so this is likely a read error.

Sequenced here: CD8+ T cells from cultured PBMCs, sampled from culture after CMV antigen stimulation. This TCR derives from a human donor in good health (CMV status not recorded). Some clones in this sample may be carry-over from other donors' samples. Recombination joined TRBV7-2 with TRBJ1-1, with no reliable assignment of the D segment. The nucleotide sequence is given as TGTGCCAGCAGCCACCCCGAAGCTTTCCTT. It specifies CASSHPEAFL.